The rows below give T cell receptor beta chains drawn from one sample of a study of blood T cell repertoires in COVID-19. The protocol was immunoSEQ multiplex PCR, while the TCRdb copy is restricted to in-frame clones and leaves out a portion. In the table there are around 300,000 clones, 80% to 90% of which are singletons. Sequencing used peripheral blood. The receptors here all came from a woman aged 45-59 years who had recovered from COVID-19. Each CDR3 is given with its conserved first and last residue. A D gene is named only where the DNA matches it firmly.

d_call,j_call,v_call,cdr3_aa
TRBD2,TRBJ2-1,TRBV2,CASSDPGGRNEQFF
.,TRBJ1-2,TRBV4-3,CASSQALTENYGYTF
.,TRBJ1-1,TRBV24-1,CATSRESGTEAFF
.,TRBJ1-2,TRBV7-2,CAITSTNTNYGYTF
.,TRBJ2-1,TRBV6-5,CASSSASEQFF
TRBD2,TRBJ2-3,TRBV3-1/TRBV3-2,CASSQRTSGGVTDTQYF
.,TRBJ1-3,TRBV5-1,CASSLDLNTIYF
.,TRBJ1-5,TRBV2,CASNGRGQPQHF
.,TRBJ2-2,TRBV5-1,CASSLDSTGELFF
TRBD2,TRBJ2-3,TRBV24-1,CATSDRGLAGATDTQYF
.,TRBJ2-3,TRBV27,CASSKQVITDTQYF
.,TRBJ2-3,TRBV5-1,CASSLTSLGGTDTQYF
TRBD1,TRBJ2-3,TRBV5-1,CASSRTGDGADTQYF
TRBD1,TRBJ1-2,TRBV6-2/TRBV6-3,CASSYLGQLYTF
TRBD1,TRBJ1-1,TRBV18,CASSSGTGPAEAFF
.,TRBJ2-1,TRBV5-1,CATTGRGRERNEQFF
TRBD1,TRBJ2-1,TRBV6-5,CASSYPQGPYNEQFF
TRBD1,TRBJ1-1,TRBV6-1,CASSEFSGGFTEAFF
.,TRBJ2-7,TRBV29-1,CSSTKGEEQYF
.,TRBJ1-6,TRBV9,CASSPISSYNSPLHF
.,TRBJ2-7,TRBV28,CASSLAGDPASYEQYF
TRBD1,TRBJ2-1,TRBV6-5,CASSFETGGYNEQFF
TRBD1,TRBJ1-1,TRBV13,CASSTDRATEAFF
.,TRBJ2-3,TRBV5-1,CASNSGTGLTDTQYF
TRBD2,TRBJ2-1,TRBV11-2,CASSLPGGPRNEQFF
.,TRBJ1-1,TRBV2,CASSERGGGAFF
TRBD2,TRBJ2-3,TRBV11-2,CASSIAGVITDTQYF
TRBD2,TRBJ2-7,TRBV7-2,CASRLAGASYEQYF
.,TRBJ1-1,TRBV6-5,CASSYFKGSAEAFF
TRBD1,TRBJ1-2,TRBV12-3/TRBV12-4,CASRGQGAYGYTF
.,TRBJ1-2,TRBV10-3,CASQSLREGTYGYTF
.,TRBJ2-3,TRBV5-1,CASSLDQGGRDTQYF
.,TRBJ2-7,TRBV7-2,CASSARTDYEQYF
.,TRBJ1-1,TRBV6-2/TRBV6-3,CASSAELNTEAFF
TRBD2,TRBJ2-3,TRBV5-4,CASSSGGAVRRDTQYF
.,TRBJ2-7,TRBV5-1,CASSLAAGTTYEQYF
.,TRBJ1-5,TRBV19,CASSIGTRGSQPQHF
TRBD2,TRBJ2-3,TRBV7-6,CASSLEVAGGTDTQYF
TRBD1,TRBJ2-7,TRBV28,CASRQTLTGLTYEQYF
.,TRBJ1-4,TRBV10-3,CAISEWASGEKLFF
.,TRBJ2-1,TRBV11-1,CASSFDSYYNEQFF